The next 28 T cell receptor beta chains were all read from a single sample in a study of blood T cell repertoires in COVID-19. The method was immunoSEQ multiplex PCR; TCRdb's version includes in-frame clones alone and lacks a portion of them. The table lists 55,000 to 85,000 clones, 81% of them singletons. Sequencing was done on a sample of peripheral blood. These receptors were obtained from a woman in her 70s with acute or convalescent COVID-19.

This clone was counted only a few times. This chain joins TRBV7-2 and TRBJ1-1; D not certain. The germline V gene encodes CDR1 SGHTA and CDR2 FQGNSA. V lost 5 bases, J lost 1 base, and 8 bases lay in between. This CDR3 has 13 residues. In nucleotides, the CDR3 is TGTGCCAGCAGCCCTAGGAGGAACACTGAAGCTTTCTTT. Protein: CASSPRRNTEAFF.

The table lists this clone with a few counts. This rearrangement joins TRBV7-9 to TRBJ1-2; tentative D call: TRBD1 (6 bases). Per germline, CDR1 SEHNR and CDR2 FQNEAQ (reference sequence). This CDR3 comprises 13 residues. Trimming shortened V by 5 bases and J by 6 bases, and 13 bases separated the two germline ends. The DNA of the CDR3 is TGTGCCAGCAGCCCCCCAGGACAGAATGGCTACACCTTC. It is translated as CASSPPGQNGYTF.

This clone has more than one count but fewer than ten. The chain couples TRBV4-1 to TRBJ2-7; D unresolved. The CDR3 covers 12 residues. Deletions cut 5 bases from V and 6 bases from J, with 11 bases between. CDR1 and CDR2 from the germline V gene are MGHRA and YSYEKL. The CDR3 sequence: CASSKDGVEQYF. The CDR3 nucleotides are TGCGCCAGCAGCAAGGATGGAGTCGAGCAGTACTTC.

This clone has just a few counts. Other DNA variants within this sample encode the same CDR3. The chain has TRBV7-2 and TRBJ2-1; D unclear. Looked up from germline, CDR1 is SGHTA and CDR2 is FQGNSA. The V gene lost 0 bases and the J gene lost 3 bases, with 6 bases spanning the gap. The CDR3 totals 14 residues. CDR3 nucleotide sequence: TGTGCCAGCAGCTTAGCGCCCGGCTACAATGAGCAGTTCTTC. It codes for CASSLAPGYNEQFF. The full variable domain, with the rest looked up from reference TRBV7-2 and TRBJ2-1, is GAGVSQSPSNKVTEKGKDVELRCDPISGHTALYWYRQSLGQGLEFLIYFQGNSAPDKSGLPSDRFSAERTGGSVSTLTIQRTQQEDSAVYLCASSLAPGYNEQFFGPGTRLTVL.

This clone was seen just once. The genes are TRBV3-1 (or the pseudogene TRBV3-2) and TRBJ2-4; 10 nucleotides agree with TRBD2. The CDR3 length is 20 residues. Germline assignment: CDR1 LGHDT and CDR2 YNNKEL (reference sequence). The junction had 11 bases not matched to a gene; V was cut back by 0 bases and J by 0 bases. The CDR3 loop is CASSQDPALAGQLAKNIQYF. CDR3 DNA: TGTGCCAGCAGCCAAGATCCGGCACTAGCGGGGCAGCTAGCCAAAAACATTCAGTACTTC.

The CDR3 sequence is CATSQDQGDYGYTF. DNA for the CDR3: TGTGCCACCAGCCAAGACCAGGGGGACTATGGCTACACCTTC. This chain links TRBV15 with TRBJ1-2; 7 bases are shared with TRBD1. CDR3 length: 14 amino acids. The J segment lost 3 bases and the V segment lost 5 bases, leaving 6 bases of the junction unmatched. Germline lookup yields CDR1 LNHNV and CDR2 YYDKDF (reference sequence).

The chain uses TRBV4-1 and TRBJ1-5, with D hard to call. The CDR3 has 16 amino acids. V lost 0 bases to trimming and J lost 6 bases, with 15 bases between them. Looked up from germline, CDR1 is MGHRA and CDR2 is YSYEKL. The CDR3 loop reads CASSQDIVDGPQPQHF. CDR3 in DNA: TGCGCCAGCAGCCAAGATATAGTCGATGGGCCTCAGCCCCAGCATTTT.

The chain uses TRBV16 and TRBJ1-1, with D uncertain. V was clipped by 6 bases and J by 0 bases, with 17 bases between them. The germline V gene encodes CDR1 KGHSY and CDR2 FQNENV. There are 16 residues in the CDR3. CDR3 loop: CASSTGSLNVNTEAFF. In DNA, the CDR3 is TGTGCCAGCAGTACCGGTTCATTAAACGTGAACACTGAAGCTTTCTTT.

This rearrangement joins TRBV30 to TRBJ1-2; the match to TRBD1 covers 7 bases. This CDR3 has 14 residues. V trimming: 0 bases; J trimming: 4 bases; junction bases outside the gene matches: 5. Per the germline V gene, CDR1 is GTSNPN and CDR2 is SVGIG (reference sequence). The CDR3 is CAWSVGGGGYGYTF. CDR3 nucleotides: TGTGCCTGGAGTGTTGGAGGGGGCGGCTATGGCTACACCTTC.

The chain combines TRBV18 with TRBJ2-5, with a tentative D call TRBD1 (7 bases). CDR1 and CDR2 (germline): KGHSH, LQKENI. The V and J ends lost 0 bases and 3 bases respectively, with 14 bases between them. CDR3 size: 16 residues. CDR3 sequence: CASSPPRTGGEETQYF. CDR3 nucleotide sequence: TGTGCCAGCTCACCACCGCGGACAGGCGGGGAAGAGACCCAGTACTTC.

The chain has TRBV3-1 (or the pseudogene TRBV3-2) and TRBJ2-1; 12 bases line up with TRBD2. V shed 1 base and J 4 bases; nucleotides not matched to a gene: 2. This CDR3 has 16 amino acids. CDR1 LGHDT and CDR2 YNNKEL come from the germline V gene (reference sequence). CDR3 in DNA: TGTGCCAGCAGCCAAGCAGGACTAGCGGGGTACAATGAGCAGTTCTTC. Protein sequence: CASSQAGLAGYNEQFF.

For the CDR3, the DNA is TGTGCCAGCAGTTCACAGGGATTGGGGACTAGCAGTGAGCAGTTCTTC. Encoded protein: CASSSQGLGTSSEQFF. The rearrangement links TRBV27 to TRBJ2-1; 9 nucleotides agree with TRBD2. V shed 4 bases and J 9 bases; nucleotides not matched to a gene: 13. CDR1 MNHEY and CDR2 SMNVEV come from the germline V gene (reference sequence). The length of the CDR3 is 16 residues.

This chain uses TRBV6-5 with TRBJ1-1, with 8 bases aligning to TRBD1. Germline CDR1 and CDR2: MNHEY and SVGAGI. The length of the CDR3 is 14 residues. V lost 6 bases to trimming and J lost 3 bases; unmatched junction nucleotides: 6. The CDR3 region has the DNA TGTGCCAGCAGCTCCGGACAGGGCCACACTGAAGCTTTCTTT. It codes for CASSSGQGHTEAFF.

The V and J genes are TRBV7-9 and TRBJ2-1, with TRBD2 matching 12 bases. There are 16 residues in the CDR3. The V and J ends lost 5 bases and 5 bases, in that order; junction bases with no gene match: 7. Germline V gene lookup returns CDR1 SEHNR and CDR2 FQNEAQ (reference sequence). The CDR3 DNA follows: TGTGCCAGCAGCACCAGGACTAGCGGGGTAAACAATGAGCAGTTCTTC. Residues: CASSTRTSGVNNEQFF.

V and J are TRBV12-3 or TRBV12-4 and TRBJ2-7; D is uncertain. CDR3 length: 13 residues. V was trimmed by 2 bases and J by 2 bases, leaving 7 bases between them. The CDR3 bases are TGTGCCAGCAGTTTAACGGTCACCTACGAGCAGTACTTC. Its protein product is CASSLTVTYEQYF.

This rearrangement joins TRBV18 to TRBJ1-5; D gene uncertain. In germline, CDR1 is KGHSH, CDR2 LQKENI. CDR3 size: 13 residues. The V gene lost 3 bases and the J gene lost 4 bases, with 7 bases spanning the gap. In DNA, the CDR3 is TGTGCCAGCTCACCCGGTTTAAATCAGCCCCAGCATTTT. Its translation: CASSPGLNQPQHF. The full variable domain, rest sourced from reference TRBV18 and TRBJ1-5, is NAGVMQNPRHLVRRRGQEARLRCSPMKGHSHVYWYRQLPEEGLKFMVYLQKENIIDESGMPKERFSAEFPKEGPSILRIQQVVRGDSAAYFCASSPGLNQPQHFGDGTRLSIL.

The gene calls are TRBV7-9 and TRBJ2-7, with 8 bases matching TRBD1. This CDR3 region has 15 residues. Germline V gives CDR1 SEHNR, CDR2 FQNEAQ (reference sequence). The V and J ends lost 5 bases and 2 bases, in that order; junction bases with no gene match: 8. CDR3 sequence: CASSPGATGAYEQYF. In DNA form, the CDR3 reads TGTGCCAGCAGCCCGGGGGCGACAGGGGCCTACGAGCAGTACTTC.

This clone appeared a few times. The genes are TRBV5-5 and TRBJ1-6; the D gene is possibly TRBD1 (5 bases). Per the germline V gene, CDR1 is SGHKS and CDR2 is YYEKEE (reference sequence). CDR3 size: 16 residues. The V end lost 5 bases, the J end lost 6 bases, and 18 bases lay between the germline ends. The CDR3 DNA sequence: TGTGCCAGCAGACGGAACTCGGGACTGCCTAATTCACCCCTCCACTTT. Residues: CASRRNSGLPNSPLHF.

The chain recombines TRBV4-1 with TRBJ1-5; D gene ambiguous. Trimming removed 4 bases from V and 1 base from J, with 8 bases in between. The CDR3 loop spans 14 amino acids. The germline CDR1 and CDR2 sequences are MGHRA and YSYEKL. The CDR3 coding sequence is TGCGCCAGCAGCCGGGTGGGCAGCAATCAGCCCCAGCATTTT. Amino acid sequence: CASSRVGSNQPQHF.

The gene calls are TRBV4-3 and TRBJ1-2; D is possibly TRBD1 (6 bases). The CDR3 totals 14 residues. CDR1 is LGHNA and CDR2 is YSLEER in the germline V gene. Trimming cost V 0 bases and J 8 bases, with 13 bases left between them. The CDR3 coding sequence is TGCGCCAGCAGCCAAGAACGGGGGGCTGGCGGCTACACCTTC. Translating it yields CASSQERGAGGYTF.

The chain couples TRBV27 to TRBJ2-1; 7 nucleotides align to TRBD1. The CDR3 length is 16 residues. Germline CDR1 is MNHEY and CDR2 is SMNVEV (reference sequence). Trimming removed 5 bases from V and 2 bases from J; junction bases left unmatched: 9. DNA of the CDR3: TGTGCCAGCAGTGCCCGACAGGGCTTTCCCTACAATGAGCAGTTCTTC. Protein sequence: CASSARQGFPYNEQFF.

The chain employs TRBV7-2 and TRBJ1-6; D gene uncertain. Trimming removed 5 bases at V and 8 bases at J, with 13 bases between. CDR1 and CDR2 (germline): SGHTA, FQGNSA. The CDR3 has 14 amino acids. The CDR3 here is CASSPRVLDSPLHF. In DNA, the CDR3 is TGTGCCAGCAGCCCCCGAGTGCTCGATTCACCCCTCCACTTT.

The rearrangement uses TRBV2 and TRBJ1-5; D call uncertain. The V and J ends lost 6 bases and 0 bases respectively, with 15 bases between them. The CDR3 is 16 amino acids. Per the germline V gene, CDR1 is SNHLY and CDR2 is FYNNEI. This CDR3 reads CASRSAEQLSNQPQHF. As DNA, the CDR3 is TGTGCCAGCAGATCGGCGGAGCAGCTTAGCAATCAGCCCCAGCATTTT.

In its sample, this clone was seen a few times. The CDR3 DNA follows: TGTGCCAGCAGCTTCCCCGGGGAGGAGGCCTATGGCTACACCTTC. Protein: CASSFPGEEAYGYTF. J is TRBJ1-2 and V is TRBV7-2; D call uncertain. The V and J ends lost 3 bases and 4 bases respectively, with 15 bases between them. Germline V gene data show CDR1 as SGHTA and CDR2 as FQGNSA. The CDR3 runs 15 residues.

The gene calls are TRBV4-3 and TRBJ1-2, with a tentative D call TRBD1 (5 bases). This CDR3 has 12 residues. The V end lost 3 bases, the J end lost 8 bases, and 10 bases lay between the germline ends. CDR1 and CDR2 from the germline V gene are LGHNA and YSLEER. The CDR3 sequence: CASSHTGGGYTF. The CDR3 nucleotides are TGCGCCAGCAGCCACACCGGGGGGGGCTACACCTTC.

The chain is built from TRBV7-2 and TRBJ2-5; unclear D gene. Germline V gives CDR1 SGHTA, CDR2 FQGNSA. Between the trimmed V and J ends, which lost 5 bases and 2 bases, there was a span of 6 bases. The CDR3 totals 12 residues. CDR3 nucleotide sequence: TGTGCCAGCAGCATACAGCAAGAGACCCAGTACTTC. Translation: CASSIQQETQYF.

V is TRBV5-1 and J is TRBJ2-5; 12 bases match TRBD2. V lost 1 base to trimming and J lost 5 bases; unmatched junction nucleotides: 0. CDR3 length equals 14 residues. Looked up from germline, CDR1 is SGHRS and CDR2 is YFSETQ. CDR3 bases: TGCGCCAGCAGCTTGACTAGCGGGGGGGAGACCCAGTACTTC. Translation: CASSLTSGGETQYF.

The rearrangement uses TRBV7-3 and TRBJ1-6; D remains ambiguous. Trimming cost V 4 bases and J 1 base, with 14 bases left between them. The CDR3 runs 17 residues. Germline CDR1 SGHTA, CDR2 FQGTGA. The CDR3 coding sequence is TGTGCCAGCAGCTCCAGGCGGGAGACGTCCTATAATTCACCCCTCCACTTT. It yields the protein CASSSRRETSYNSPLHF.